Described below is a single T cell receptor beta chain sequence and its context. Its antigen is unknown. The data originate from a study of cytomegalovirus exposure and HLA in healthy donors. General study points: TCR clusters originating in the first cohort tended to co-occur in the 120 validation repertoires, according to a later analysis.

Libraries were prepared by immunoSEQ multiplex PCR; TCRdb keeps only in-frame clonotypes and omits some of them. Of about 250,000 clones in the sample, over 75% were seen once. Germline V gene data show CDR1 as MNHNS and CDR2 as SASEGT. V gave up 0 bases and J gave up 5 bases, with 10 bases separating them. The CDR3 loop spans 14 amino acids. The V call is TRBV6-1, the J call TRBJ1-1; D remains ambiguous. Material for sequencing was PBMCs. The TCR comes from a man younger than 35 in good health and CMV-seropositive. CDR3 amino acids: CASSEAQYPTEAFF. CDR3 sequence (DNA): TGTGCCAGCAGTGAAGCTCAGTATCCGACTGAAGCTTTCTTT.